This passage covers 9 T cell receptor beta chains from one sample sequenced in a study of Graves' ophthalmopathy and Graves' hyperthyroidism. RNA transcripts were the source from which TCR beta CDR3 regions were amplified. Investigators did first-round RT-PCR with HTBI primers, then second-round multiplex PCR. TCRdb analysed the multiplex PCR reads with MiXCR anew, one entry per CDR3 protein. Of a few hundred thousand distinct CDR3 sequences in the sample, just under 40% were seen once. The sample comprised peripheral blood or thyroid tissue (not recorded which). The receptor source for this set is an adult man with Graves' hyperthyroidism.

There are many counts of this clonotype. V is TRBV2 and J is TRBJ1-2; tentative D call: TRBD1 (5 bases). The V and J ends lost 2 bases and 4 bases respectively, with 11 bases between them. The germline V gene has CDR1 SNHLY and CDR2 FYNNEI. The CDR3 has 14 amino acids. The chain's CDR3 is CASSELGLRYGYTF. The DNA for the CDR3 is TGTGCCAGCAGTGAATTGGGGCTGCGCTATGGCTACACCTTC.

In its sample, this clonotype was seen many times. The chain is built from TRBV2 and TRBJ1-5; no definite D call. V was shortened by 2 bases and J by 7 bases, with 21 bases between the two germline ends. Looked up from germline, CDR1 is SNHLY and CDR2 is FYNNEI. This CDR3 region has 17 residues. The CDR3 DNA reads as TGTGCCAGCAGTGAAACTCCCTGGGTCACTCCAATACAGCCCCAGCATTTT. Protein sequence: CASSETPWVTPIQPQHF.

This clonotype came up many times. V and J are TRBV13 and TRBJ2-2; TRBD1 matches at 10 bases. Germline V CDR1 and CDR2: PRHDT, FYEKMQ (reference sequence). This CDR3 contains 14 residues. With 5 bases clipped from V and 6 bases from J, the junction kept 3 bases outside the gene matches. CDR3 sequence (DNA): TGTGCCAGCAGCATGGGACAGGGGTCCGGGGAGCTGTTTTTT. Its protein product is CASSMGQGSGELFF.

This clonotype was recorded at least ten times. V is TRBV20-1 and J is TRBJ1-2, with 9 bases identical to TRBD1. This CDR3 has 12 amino acids. The germline gives CDR1 DFQATT, CDR2 SNEGSKA (reference sequence). Trimming removed 6 bases from V and 6 bases from J; junction bases left unmatched: 5. The CDR3 region has the DNA TGCAGTGCGACCTGGACAGGGGATGGCTACACCTTC. This sequence encodes CSATWTGDGYTF.

The J gene is TRBJ2-5, the V gene TRBV20-1; D is unclear. Trimming stripped 3 bases from V and 5 bases from J, with 7 bases between. Germline V lookup: CDR1 DFQATT, CDR2 SNEGSKA (reference sequence). The CDR3 is 11 amino acids. The CDR3 sequence is CSASNAETQYF. The CDR3 nucleotides read TGCAGTGCTAGTAACGCGGAGACCCAGTACTTC.

This clonotype showed up many times. The chain uses TRBV19 and TRBJ1-2; 10 bases map to TRBD1. Germline-derived CDR1 and CDR2 are LNHDA and SQIVND (reference sequence). The V and J ends lost 4 bases and 7 bases, in that order; junction bases with no gene match: 3. CDR3 length: 13 residues. CDR3 protein: CASSRDRGLGYTF. DNA of the CDR3: TGTGCCAGTAGTAGGGACAGGGGTCTTGGCTACACCTTC.

To note about this clonotype: Its ends do not fully match the called genes, so a read error is possible. The rearrangement links TRBV29-1 to TRBJ1-2; weak D call: TRBD1 (5 bases). The CDR3 is made up of 14 amino acids. Germline lookup yields CDR1 SQVTM and CDR2 ANQGSEA. In nucleotides, the CDR3 is TGCAGCGTTGAACCTGGGGGTAACGGCTATGGCCACACCTTC. This codes for CSVEPGGNGYGHTF.

A remark on this clonotype: This sequence may be a read error, since a much larger clone differs from it by one base. V usage is TRBV12-3 or TRBV12-4 and J usage is TRBJ1-4, with D hard to call. Trimming removed 2 bases from V and 8 bases from J, with 9 bases in between. This CDR3 spans 13 amino acids. The CDR3 DNA reads as TGTGCCAGCAGTTTACCCTTTGGCGAAAAACTGTTTTTT. Translation: CASSLPFGEKLFF.

The chain employs TRBV7-3 and TRBJ2-5; D is unclear. V dropped 7 bases and J dropped 2 bases, with 17 bases sitting between them. This CDR3 region has 15 residues. Germline V CDR1 and CDR2: SGHTA, FQGTGA. The CDR3 region has the DNA TGTGCCAGCACCCAGGCCTCGGCAGGACAAGAGACCCAGTACTTC. This translates into CASTQASAGQETQYF.